The present TCR beta chain was sequenced within a study of T cell changes during pregnancy in multiple sclerosis. Germline loops: CDR1 LGHNA, CDR2 YSLEER. Germline trimming cut 0 bases from V and 5 bases from J; bases unmatched to any gene: 10. The CDR3 has 17 residues. Sequencing used immunoSEQ multiplex PCR; TCRdb keeps in-frame clones, though not all of them. The table shows 40,000 to 55,000 clones, with roughly 90% occurring only once. The sequence was collected from a female donor in good health, enrolled as a control in a pregnancy study. Sequenced material: peripheral blood, taken in the second trimester of pregnancy. The chain joins TRBV4-3 to TRBJ2-5, with 9 nucleotides matching TRBD2. This CDR3 is CASSQDGPAGGRETQYF. CDR3 coding DNA: TGCGCCAGCAGCCAAGATGGGCCTGCGGGGGGGAGGGAGACCCAGTACTTC.